This T cell receptor beta chain was captured in a study of metastatic and nonmetastatic thyroid tumors. Study in general: Repertoires from blood and tumor or nodule tissue of malignant and benign thyroid patients were compared.

Per the study methods: Clinicopathological groups of papillary thyroid cancer showed CDR3 differences that were used to build a distant-metastasis classifier. TCRdb re-called the PCR reads via MiXCR. The V and J calls were not made by the authors but by TCRdb's processing. The table has around 26,000 clones, around 20% seen once; the top ten hold around 7.6%. Nobody among the patients had been given any treatment before thyroid surgery. Per the germline V gene, CDR1 is DFQATT and CDR2 is SNEGSKA (reference sequence). This CDR3 spans 14 amino acids. Trimming removed 5 bases from V and 4 bases from J, with 18 bases in between.

This rearrangement joins TRBV20-1 to TRBJ2-7; D is unclear. This clonotype originated in a female donor with papillary thyroid cancer or a benign thyroid nodule (not recorded which). Some clones in this sample may be carry-over from other donors' samples. Material: blood. The CDR3 DNA reads TGCAGTGCTCTAAGGGCCTTTGTGCCGTACGAGCAGTACTTC. Its translation is CSALRAFVPYEQYF.